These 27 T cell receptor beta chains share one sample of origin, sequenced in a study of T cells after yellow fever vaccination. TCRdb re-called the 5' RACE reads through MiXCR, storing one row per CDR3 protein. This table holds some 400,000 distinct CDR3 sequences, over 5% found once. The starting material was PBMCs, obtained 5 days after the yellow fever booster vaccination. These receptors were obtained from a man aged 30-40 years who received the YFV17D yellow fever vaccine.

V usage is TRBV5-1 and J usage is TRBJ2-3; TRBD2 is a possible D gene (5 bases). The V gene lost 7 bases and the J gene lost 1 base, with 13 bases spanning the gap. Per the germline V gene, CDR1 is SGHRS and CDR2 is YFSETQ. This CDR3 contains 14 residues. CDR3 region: CASWIEGGTDTQYF. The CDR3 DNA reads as TGCGCCAGCTGGATTGAGGGAGGCACAGATACGCAGTATTTT.

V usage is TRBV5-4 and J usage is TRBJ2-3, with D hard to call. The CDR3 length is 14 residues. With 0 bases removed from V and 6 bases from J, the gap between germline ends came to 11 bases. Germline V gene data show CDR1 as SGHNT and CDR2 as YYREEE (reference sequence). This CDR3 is CASSLGGMQDTQYF. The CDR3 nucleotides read TGTGCCAGCAGCTTGGGAGGTATGCAGGATACGCAGTATTTT.

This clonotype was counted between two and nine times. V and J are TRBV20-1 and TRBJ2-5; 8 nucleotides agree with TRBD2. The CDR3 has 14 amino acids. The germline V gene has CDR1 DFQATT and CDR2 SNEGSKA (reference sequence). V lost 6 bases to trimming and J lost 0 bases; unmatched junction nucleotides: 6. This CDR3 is CSAKTSGDQETQYF. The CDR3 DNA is TGCAGTGCGAAAACTAGCGGTGACCAAGAGACCCAGTACTTC.

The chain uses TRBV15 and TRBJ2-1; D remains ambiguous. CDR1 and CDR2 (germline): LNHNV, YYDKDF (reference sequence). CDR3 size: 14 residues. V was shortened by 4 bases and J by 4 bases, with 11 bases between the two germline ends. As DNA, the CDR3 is TGTGCCACCAGCACTCGTCTTCTATACAATGAGCAGTTCTTC. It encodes CATSTRLLYNEQFF.

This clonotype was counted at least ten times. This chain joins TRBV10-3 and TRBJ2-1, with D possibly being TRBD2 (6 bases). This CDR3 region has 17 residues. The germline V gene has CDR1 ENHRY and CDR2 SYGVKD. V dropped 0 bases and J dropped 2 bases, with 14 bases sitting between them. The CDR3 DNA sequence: TGTGCCATCAGTGAGTCCTCTGCTAGCGTTCCCTACAATGAGCAGTTCTTC. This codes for CAISESSASVPYNEQFF.

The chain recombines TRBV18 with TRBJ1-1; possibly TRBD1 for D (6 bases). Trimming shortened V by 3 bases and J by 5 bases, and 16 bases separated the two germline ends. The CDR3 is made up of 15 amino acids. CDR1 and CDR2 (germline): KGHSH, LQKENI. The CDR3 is CASSPSRTAVTEAFF. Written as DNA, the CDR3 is TGTGCCAGCTCACCCAGTAGGACAGCAGTAACTGAAGCTTTCTTT.

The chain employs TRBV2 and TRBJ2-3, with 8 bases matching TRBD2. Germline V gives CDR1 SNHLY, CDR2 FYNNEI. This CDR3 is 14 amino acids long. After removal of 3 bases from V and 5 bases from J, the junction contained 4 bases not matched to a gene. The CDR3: CASSEGAGEDTQYF. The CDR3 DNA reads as TGTGCCAGCAGTGAGGGAGCGGGGGAAGATACGCAGTATTTT.

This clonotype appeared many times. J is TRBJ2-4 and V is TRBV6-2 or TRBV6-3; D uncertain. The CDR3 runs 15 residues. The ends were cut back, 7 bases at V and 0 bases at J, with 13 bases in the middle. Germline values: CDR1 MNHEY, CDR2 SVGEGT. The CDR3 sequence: CASNRGYLAKNIQYF. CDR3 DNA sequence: TGTGCCAGCAACCGAGGTTACCTAGCCAAAAACATTCAGTACTTC.

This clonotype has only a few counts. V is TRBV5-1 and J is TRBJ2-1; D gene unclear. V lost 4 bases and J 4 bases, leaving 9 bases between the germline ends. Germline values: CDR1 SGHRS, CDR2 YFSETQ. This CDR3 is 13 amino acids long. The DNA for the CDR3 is TGCGCCAGCAGCCCCCCCGAGTACAATGAGCAGTTCTTC. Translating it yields CASSPPEYNEQFF.

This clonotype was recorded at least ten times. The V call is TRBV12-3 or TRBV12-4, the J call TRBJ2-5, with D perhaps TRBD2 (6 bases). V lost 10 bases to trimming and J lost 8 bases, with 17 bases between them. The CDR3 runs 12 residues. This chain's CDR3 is CATRIGGDTQYF. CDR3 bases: TGTGCCACTCGAATCGGGGGTGATACCCAGTACTTC.

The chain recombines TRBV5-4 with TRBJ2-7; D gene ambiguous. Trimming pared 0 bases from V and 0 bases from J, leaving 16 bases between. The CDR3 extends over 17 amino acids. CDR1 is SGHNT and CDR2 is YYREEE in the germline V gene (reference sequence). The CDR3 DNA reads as TGTGCCAGCAGCTTGGGGGTCGGATTTTGGAGCTCCTACGAGCAGTACTTC. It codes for CASSLGVGFWSSYEQYF.

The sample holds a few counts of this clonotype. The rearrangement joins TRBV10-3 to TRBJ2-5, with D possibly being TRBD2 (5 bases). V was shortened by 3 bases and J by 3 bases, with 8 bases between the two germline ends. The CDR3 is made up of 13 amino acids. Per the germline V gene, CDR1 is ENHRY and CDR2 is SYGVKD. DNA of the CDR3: TGTGCCATCAGTGATTCCGGGAAAGAGACCCAGTACTTC. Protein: CAISDSGKETQYF.

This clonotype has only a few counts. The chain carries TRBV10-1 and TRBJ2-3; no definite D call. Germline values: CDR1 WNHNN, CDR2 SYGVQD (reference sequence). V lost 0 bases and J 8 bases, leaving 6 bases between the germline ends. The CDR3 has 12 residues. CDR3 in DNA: TGCGCCAGCAGTGAGTCGGGCAGTACGCAGTATTTT. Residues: CASSESGSTQYF.

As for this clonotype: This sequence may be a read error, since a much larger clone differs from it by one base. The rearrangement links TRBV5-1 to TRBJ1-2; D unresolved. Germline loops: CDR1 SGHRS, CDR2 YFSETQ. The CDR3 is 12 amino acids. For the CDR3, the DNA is TGCGCCAGCGCGAACGAGGGCTATGACTACACCTTC. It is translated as CASANEGYDYTF.

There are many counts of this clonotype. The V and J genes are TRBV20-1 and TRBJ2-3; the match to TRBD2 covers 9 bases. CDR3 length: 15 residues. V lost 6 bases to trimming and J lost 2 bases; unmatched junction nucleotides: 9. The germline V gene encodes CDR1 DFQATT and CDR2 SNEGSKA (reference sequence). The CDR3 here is CSALSAGGTTDTQYF. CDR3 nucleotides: TGCAGTGCCCTTTCGGCGGGAGGGACCACAGATACGCAGTATTTT.

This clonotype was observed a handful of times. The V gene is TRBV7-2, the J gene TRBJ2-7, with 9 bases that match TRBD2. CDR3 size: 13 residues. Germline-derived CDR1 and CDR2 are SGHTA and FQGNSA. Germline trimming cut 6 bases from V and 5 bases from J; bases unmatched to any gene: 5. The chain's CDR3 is CASREREDHEQYF. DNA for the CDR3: TGTGCCAGCAGGGAGCGGGAGGACCACGAGCAGTACTTC.

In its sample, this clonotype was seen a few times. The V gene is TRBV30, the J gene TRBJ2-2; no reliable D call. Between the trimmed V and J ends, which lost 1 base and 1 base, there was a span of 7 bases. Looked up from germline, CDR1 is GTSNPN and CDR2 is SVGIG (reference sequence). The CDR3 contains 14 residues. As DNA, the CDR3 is TGTGCCTGGAGTGAACTGGAGAACACCGGGGAGCTGTTTTTT. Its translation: CAWSELENTGELFF.

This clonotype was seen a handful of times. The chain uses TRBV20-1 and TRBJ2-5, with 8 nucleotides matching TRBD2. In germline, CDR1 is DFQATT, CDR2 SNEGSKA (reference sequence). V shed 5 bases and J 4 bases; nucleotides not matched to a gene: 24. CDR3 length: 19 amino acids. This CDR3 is CSAPERPRVGREVSETQYF. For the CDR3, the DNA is TGCAGTGCTCCTGAACGCCCCAGGGTGGGGCGGGAGGTCTCAGAGACCCAGTACTTC.

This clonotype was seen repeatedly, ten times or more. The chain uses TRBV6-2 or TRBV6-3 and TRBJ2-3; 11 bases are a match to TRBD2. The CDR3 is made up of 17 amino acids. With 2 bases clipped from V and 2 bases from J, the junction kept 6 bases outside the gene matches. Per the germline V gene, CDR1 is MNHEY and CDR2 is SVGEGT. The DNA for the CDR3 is TGTGCCAGCAGTTACCAACTAGCGGGAGCCTACACAGATACGCAGTATTTT. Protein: CASSYQLAGAYTDTQYF.

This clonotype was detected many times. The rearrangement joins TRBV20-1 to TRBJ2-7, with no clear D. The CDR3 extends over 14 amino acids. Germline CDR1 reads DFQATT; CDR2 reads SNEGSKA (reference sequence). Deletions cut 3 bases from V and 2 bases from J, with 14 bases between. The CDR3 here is CSARKSGKTYEQYF. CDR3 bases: TGCAGTGCTAGGAAAAGTGGGAAAACCTACGAGCAGTACTTC.

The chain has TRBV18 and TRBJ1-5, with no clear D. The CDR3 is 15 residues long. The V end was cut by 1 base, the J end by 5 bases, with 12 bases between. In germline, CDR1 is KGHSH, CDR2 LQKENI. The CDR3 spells CASSPQGPEYQPQHF. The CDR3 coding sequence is TGTGCCAGCTCACCACAGGGCCCAGAGTATCAGCCCCAGCATTTT. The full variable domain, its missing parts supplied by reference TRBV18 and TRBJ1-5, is NAGVMQNPRHLVRRRGQEARLRCSPMKGHSHVYWYRQLPEEGLKFMVYLQKENIIDESGMPKERFSAEFPKEGPSILRIQQVVRGDSAAYFCASSPQGPEYQPQHFGDGTRLSIL.

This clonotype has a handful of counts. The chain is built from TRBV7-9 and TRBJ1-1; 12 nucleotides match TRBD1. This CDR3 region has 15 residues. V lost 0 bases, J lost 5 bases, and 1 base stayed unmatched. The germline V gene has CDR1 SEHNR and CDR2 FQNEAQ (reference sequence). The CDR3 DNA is TGTGCCAGCAGCTTAGCGGGACAGGGGGCGACTGAAGCTTTCTTT. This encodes CASSLAGQGATEAFF.

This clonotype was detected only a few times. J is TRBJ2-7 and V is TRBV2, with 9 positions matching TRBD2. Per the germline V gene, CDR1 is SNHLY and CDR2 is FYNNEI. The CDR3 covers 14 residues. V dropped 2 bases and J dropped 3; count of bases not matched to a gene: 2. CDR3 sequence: CASSEFSGSYEQYF. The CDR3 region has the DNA TGTGCCAGCAGTGAATTTAGCGGGAGCTACGAGCAGTACTTC.

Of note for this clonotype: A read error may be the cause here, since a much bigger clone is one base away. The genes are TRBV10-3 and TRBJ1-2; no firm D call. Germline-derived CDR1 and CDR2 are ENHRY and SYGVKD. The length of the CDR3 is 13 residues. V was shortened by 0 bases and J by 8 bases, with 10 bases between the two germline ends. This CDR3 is CAISESHERGYTF. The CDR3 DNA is TGTGCCATCAGTGAGTCTCACGAAAGGGGCTACACCTTC.

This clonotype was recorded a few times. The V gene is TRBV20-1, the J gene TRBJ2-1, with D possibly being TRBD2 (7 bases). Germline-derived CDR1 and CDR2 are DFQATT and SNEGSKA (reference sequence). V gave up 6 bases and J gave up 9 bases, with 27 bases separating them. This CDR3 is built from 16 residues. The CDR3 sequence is CSAAGDTGIGVGEQFF. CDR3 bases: TGCAGTGCGGCGGGGGACACCGGGATAGGTGTCGGTGAGCAGTTCTTC.

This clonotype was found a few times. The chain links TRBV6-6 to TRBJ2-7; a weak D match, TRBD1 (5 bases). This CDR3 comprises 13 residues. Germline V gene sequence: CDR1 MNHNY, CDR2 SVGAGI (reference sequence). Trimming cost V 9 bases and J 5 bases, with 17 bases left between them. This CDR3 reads CASLSGSLHEQYF. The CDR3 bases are TGTGCCAGTCTATCAGGGTCCCTCCACGAGCAGTACTTC.

The CDR3 bases are TGCGCCAGCAGCTCCCAGGGTCTCGGGGAGCTGTTTTTT. It yields the protein CASSSQGLGELFF. The gene calls are TRBV5-1 and TRBJ2-2; possibly TRBD1 for D (5 bases). The CDR3 spans 13 residues. The germline gives CDR1 SGHRS, CDR2 YFSETQ. V was clipped by 3 bases and J by 7 bases, with 10 bases between them.